These 12 T cell receptor beta chains originate from one sample sequenced in a study of OX40 agonist ivuxolimab in advanced cancers. The method was immunoSEQ multiplex PCR; TCRdb's version includes in-frame clones alone and lacks a portion of them. The repertoire consists of 25,000 to 35,000 clones, with roughly 71% occurring once and the leading ten covering 9.5% to 15%. The source was CD4+ or CD8+ T cells sorted from blood, collected in a trial of the OX40 agonist ivuxolimab. The receptors were sampled from an adult with an advanced solid tumor such as melanoma, head and neck, liver or kidney cancer.

The chain combines TRBV11-1 with TRBJ2-7, with D perhaps matching TRBD2 (7 bases). V lost 8 bases, J lost 4 bases, and 18 bases lay in between. This CDR3 is 14 amino acids long. Germline CDR1 is SGHAT and CDR2 is FQDESV (reference sequence). This chain's CDR3 is CASPLVGGRYEQYF. For the CDR3, the DNA is TGTGCCAGCCCTCTTGTGGGGGGGCGGTACGAGCAGTACTTC.

The chain has TRBV11-1 and TRBJ2-1, with TRBD1 as a possible D gene (5 bases). Per the germline V gene, CDR1 is SGHAT and CDR2 is FQDESV (reference sequence). V lost 0 bases, J lost 4 bases, and 7 bases lay in between. This CDR3 spans 14 amino acids. The CDR3 protein is CASSLAGVYNEQFF. CDR3 nucleotide sequence: TGTGCCAGCAGCTTAGCAGGGGTTTACAATGAGCAGTTCTTC.

V usage is TRBV30 and J usage is TRBJ2-7, with TRBD1 matching 8 bases. CDR3 length equals 14 residues. With 4 bases clipped from V and 6 bases from J, the junction kept 11 bases outside the gene matches. CDR1 is GTSNPN, CDR2 SVGIG, per germline (reference sequence). CDR3 DNA: TGTGCCTGGACTCGGGGAAATACAGGGGGCGAGCAGTACTTC. Translated, it gives CAWTRGNTGGEQYF.

This chain uses TRBV25-1 with TRBJ1-1; D gene ambiguous. V was cut by 8 bases and J by 4 bases, with 2 bases left in between. Germline CDR1 MGHDK, CDR2 SYGVNS. The CDR3 sequence is 9 residues long. CDR3 amino acids: CASVTEAFF. The CDR3 coding sequence is TGTGCCAGCGTCACTGAAGCTTTCTTT. Complete variable domain (other parts from reference TRBV25-1 and TRBJ1-1): EADIYQTPRYLVIGTGKKITLECSQTMGHDKMYWYQQDPGMELHLIHYSYGVNSTEKGDLSSESTVSRIRTEHFPLTLESARPSHTSQYLCASVTEAFFGQGTRLTVV.

This chain uses TRBV5-1 with TRBJ1-2, with D possibly TRBD1 on 6 matching bases. V shed 0 bases and J shed 6 bases, with 9 bases lying between them. Per the germline V gene, CDR1 is SGHRS and CDR2 is YFSETQ. This CDR3 has 13 amino acids. The CDR3 loop reads CASSLGGLDGYTF. As DNA, the CDR3 is TGCGCCAGCAGCTTGGGGGGGCTGGATGGCTACACCTTC.

This clone appeared a single time. The genes are TRBV10-2 and TRBJ1-2; TRBD1 aligns across 10 bases. The germline V gene has CDR1 WSHSY and CDR2 SAAADI. This CDR3 is built from 13 residues. V trimming: 7 bases; J trimming: 7 bases; junction bases outside the gene matches: 6. The CDR3 protein is CASNGRTGGGYTF. CDR3 bases: TGCGCCAGCAACGGGAGGACAGGGGGTGGCTACACCTTC.

V is TRBV7-2 and J is TRBJ1-5, with D perhaps TRBD1 (5 bases). Germline lookup yields CDR1 SGHTA and CDR2 FQGNSA. The CDR3 sequence is 15 residues long. V lost 2 bases to trimming and J lost 4 bases, with 12 bases between them. CDR3 sequence: CASSLRGQPNQPQHF. The CDR3 bases are TGTGCCAGCAGCTTAAGGGGTCAGCCAAATCAGCCCCAGCATTTT.

The rearrangement links TRBV4-2 to TRBJ2-1; D is possibly TRBD1 (5 bases). Between the trimmed V and J ends, which lost 1 base and 8 bases, there was a span of 15 bases. In germline, CDR1 is LGHNA, CDR2 YNFKEQ. There are 15 residues in the CDR3. The CDR3 here is CASSQGPGPSDEQFF. The CDR3 DNA sequence: TGTGCCAGCAGCCAAGGTCCAGGGCCAAGCGATGAGCAGTTCTTC.

This clone has more than one count but fewer than ten. The V and J genes are TRBV25-1 and TRBJ1-2; D is undetermined. The CDR3 covers 14 residues. Trimming took off 2 bases at V and 8 bases at J, with 15 bases between the two ends. CDR1 and CDR2 (germline): MGHDK, SYGVNS. The DNA for the CDR3 is TGTGCCAGCAGTGAACCCCACGACGGGAGAGGCTACACCTTC. This translates into CASSEPHDGRGYTF.

The chain couples TRBV2 to TRBJ2-7, with 8 bases identical to TRBD1. CDR1 SNHLY and CDR2 FYNNEI come from the germline V gene. The CDR3 is made up of 14 amino acids. The ends lost 6 bases at V and 4 bases at J; junction bases unmatched: 8. CDR3 protein: CASRRGQGYYEQYV. DNA for the CDR3: TGTGCCAGCAGACGAGGACAGGGTTATTACGAGCAGTACGTC.

The table lists this clone with many counts. As DNA, the CDR3 is TGTGCCAGCAGTTTGGGGCCTCTAGCGGGGGGAGAGACCCAGTACTTC. As protein: CASSLGPLAGGETQYF. J is TRBJ2-5 and V is TRBV28; 11 bases line up with TRBD2. The length of the CDR3 is 16 residues. The germline CDR1 and CDR2 sequences are MDHEN and SYDVKM. Unmatched junction bases numbered 7, after V lost 3 bases and J lost 4 bases.

This rearrangement joins TRBV6-5 to TRBJ2-7; the match to TRBD1 covers 7 bases. The CDR3 has 14 amino acids. Germline loops: CDR1 MNHEY, CDR2 SVGAGI. J lost 6 bases, V lost 6 bases, and 11 bases had no gene match. As DNA, the CDR3 is TGTGCCAGCAGAATAAGGACAGGAGTCGGCGAGCAGTACTTC. This translates into CASRIRTGVGEQYF.